This is a list of T cell receptor beta chains from one sample in a study of Graves' ophthalmopathy and Graves' hyperthyroidism. TCRdb used MiXCR to reprocess the multiplex PCR reads, holding one entry per CDR3 protein. There are more than 550,000 distinct CDR3 sequences in the sample; about 41% occur only once, and more than 2.5% lies in the top ten. Source material: peripheral blood. The receptors here all came from an adult man with Graves' ophthalmopathy. Both conserved end residues are part of each CDR3. Fields, in order: clone size, D gene, V gene, J gene, CDR3 protein, CDR3 DNA. A D gene is named only where the DNA matches it firmly. Only part of the rows carry a size: once, few, many, or a class if the clone is expanded.

many	-	TRBV20-1	TRBJ1-6	CSASQGRNNSPLHF	TGCAGTGCTAGCCAGGGACGGAATAATTCACCCCTCCACTTT
many	-	TRBV20-1	TRBJ1-2	CSASDSGVYGYTF	TGCAGTGCCAGTGACTCAGGAGTCTATGGCTACACCTTC
many	TRBD1	TRBV6-6	TRBJ1-6	CASSYGSGQGGRSPLHF	TGTGCCAGCAGTTACGGATCAGGACAGGGGGGTAGGTCACCCCTCCACTTT
many	-	TRBV19	TRBJ1-5	CASSTLGSSNQPQHF	TGTGCCAGTAGTACCCTGGGGAGTAGCAATCAGCCCCAGCATTTT
-	-	TRBV5-1	TRBJ1-1	CASSSGLAGGPKFF	TGCGCCAGCAGCTCGGGACTAGCGGGAGGGCCGAAGTTCTTC
-	-	TRBV29-1	TRBJ1-4	CSVEGGSEKLFF	TGCAGCGTTGAGGGGGGCAGTGAAAAACTGTTTTTT
-	-	TRBV7-8	TRBJ2-5	CASSLVGRIQETQYF	TGTGCCAGCAGCTTAGTAGGCAGAATACAAGAGACCCAGTACTTC
many	TRBD1	TRBV7-9	TRBJ2-7	CASSRDRGRYEQYF	TGTGCCAGTAGCCGGGACAGGGGCCGATACGAGCAGTACTTC
many	TRBD1	TRBV6-5	TRBJ1-6	CASSYSGQNSPLHF	TGTGCCAGCAGTTACTCGGGACAGAATTCACCCCTCCACTTT
-	TRBD1	TRBV10-3	TRBJ1-5	CAGGDREPGQPQHF	TGTGCTGGAGGGGACAGGGAACCCGGTCAGCCCCAGCATTTT